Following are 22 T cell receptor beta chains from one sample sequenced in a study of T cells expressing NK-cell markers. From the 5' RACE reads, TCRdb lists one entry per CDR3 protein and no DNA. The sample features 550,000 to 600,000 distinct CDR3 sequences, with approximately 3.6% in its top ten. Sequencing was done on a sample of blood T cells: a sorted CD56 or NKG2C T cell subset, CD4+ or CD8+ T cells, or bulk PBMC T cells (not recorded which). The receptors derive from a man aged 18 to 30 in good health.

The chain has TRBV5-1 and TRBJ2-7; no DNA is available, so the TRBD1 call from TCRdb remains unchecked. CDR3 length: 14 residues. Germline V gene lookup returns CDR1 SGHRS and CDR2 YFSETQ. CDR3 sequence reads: CASSWGQGSYEQYF.

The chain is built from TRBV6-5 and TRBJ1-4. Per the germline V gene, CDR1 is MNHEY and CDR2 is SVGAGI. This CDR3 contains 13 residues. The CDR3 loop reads CAYGPATNEKLFF.

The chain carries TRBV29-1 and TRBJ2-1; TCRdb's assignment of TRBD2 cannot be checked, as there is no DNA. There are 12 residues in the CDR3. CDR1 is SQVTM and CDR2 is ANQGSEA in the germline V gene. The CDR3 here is CSVGAGMGEQFF.

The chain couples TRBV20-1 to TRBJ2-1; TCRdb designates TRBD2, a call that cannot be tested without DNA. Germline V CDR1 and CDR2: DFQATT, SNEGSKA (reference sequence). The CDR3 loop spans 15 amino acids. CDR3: CSARGGRGLVFEQFF.

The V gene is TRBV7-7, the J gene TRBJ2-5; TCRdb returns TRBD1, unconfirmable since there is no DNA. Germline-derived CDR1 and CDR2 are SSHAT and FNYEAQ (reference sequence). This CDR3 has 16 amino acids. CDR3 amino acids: CASSPLLDRGKETQYF.

This CDR3 is CASSPPSTDTQYF. The chain couples TRBV18 to TRBJ2-3. The CDR3 runs 13 residues. CDR1 KGHSH and CDR2 LQKENI come from the germline V gene.

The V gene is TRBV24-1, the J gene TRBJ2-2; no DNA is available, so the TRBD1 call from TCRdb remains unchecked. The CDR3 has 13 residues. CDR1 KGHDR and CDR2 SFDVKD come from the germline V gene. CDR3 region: CAIERRGSGELFF.

CDR3 sequence: CSAGDSGVGRWGEQYF. This sequence joins TRBV20-1 and TRBJ2-7; TCRdb gives TRBD1 as the D gene, but with no DNA this cannot be confirmed. This CDR3 has 16 residues. Germline V lookup: CDR1 DFQATT, CDR2 SNEGSKA (reference sequence).

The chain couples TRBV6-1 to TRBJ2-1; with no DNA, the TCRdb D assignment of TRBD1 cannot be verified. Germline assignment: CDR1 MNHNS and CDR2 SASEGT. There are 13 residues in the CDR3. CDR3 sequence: CASAAAPLNEQFF.

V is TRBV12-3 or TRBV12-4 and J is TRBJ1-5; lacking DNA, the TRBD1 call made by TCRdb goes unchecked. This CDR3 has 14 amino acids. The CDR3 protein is CASSTGPVDQPQHF.

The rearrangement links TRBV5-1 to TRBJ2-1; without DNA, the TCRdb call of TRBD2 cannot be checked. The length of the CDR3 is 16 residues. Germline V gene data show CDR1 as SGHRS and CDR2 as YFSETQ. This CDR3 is CASSGGGGSSYNEQFF.

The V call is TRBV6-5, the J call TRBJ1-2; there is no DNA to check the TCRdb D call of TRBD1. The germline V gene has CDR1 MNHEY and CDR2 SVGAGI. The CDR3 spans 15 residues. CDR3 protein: CASSYSKGSSYGYTF.

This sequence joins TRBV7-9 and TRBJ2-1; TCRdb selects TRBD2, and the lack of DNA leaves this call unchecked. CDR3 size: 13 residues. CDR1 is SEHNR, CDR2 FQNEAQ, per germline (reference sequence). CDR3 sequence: CASSQMGGTRKFF.

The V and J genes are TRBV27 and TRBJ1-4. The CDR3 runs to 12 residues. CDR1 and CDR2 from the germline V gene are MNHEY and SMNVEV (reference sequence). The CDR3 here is CASSLFGEKLFF.

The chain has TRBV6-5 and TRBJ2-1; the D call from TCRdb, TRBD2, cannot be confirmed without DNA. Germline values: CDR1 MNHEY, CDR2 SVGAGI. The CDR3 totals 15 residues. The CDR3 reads CASSFGSGRGHEQFF.

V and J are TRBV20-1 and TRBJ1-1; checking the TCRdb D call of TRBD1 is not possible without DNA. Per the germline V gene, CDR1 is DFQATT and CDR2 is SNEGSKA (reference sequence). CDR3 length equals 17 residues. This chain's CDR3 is CSAREVGGGFEGTEAFF.

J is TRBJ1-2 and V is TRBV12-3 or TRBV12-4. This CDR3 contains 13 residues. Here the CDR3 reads CASSWASLGGYTF.

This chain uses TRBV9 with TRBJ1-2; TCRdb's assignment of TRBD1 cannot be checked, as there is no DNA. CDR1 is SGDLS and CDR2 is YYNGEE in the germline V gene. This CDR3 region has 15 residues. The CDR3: CASSPPTVINYGYTF.

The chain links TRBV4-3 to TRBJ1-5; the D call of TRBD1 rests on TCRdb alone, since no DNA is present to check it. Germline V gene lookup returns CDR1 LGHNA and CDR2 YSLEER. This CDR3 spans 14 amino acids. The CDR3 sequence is CASSQNRGLQPQHF.

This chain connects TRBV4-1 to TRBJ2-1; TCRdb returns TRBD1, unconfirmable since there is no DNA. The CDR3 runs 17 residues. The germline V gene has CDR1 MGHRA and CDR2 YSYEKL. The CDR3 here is CASSYKGAGRSYNEQFF.

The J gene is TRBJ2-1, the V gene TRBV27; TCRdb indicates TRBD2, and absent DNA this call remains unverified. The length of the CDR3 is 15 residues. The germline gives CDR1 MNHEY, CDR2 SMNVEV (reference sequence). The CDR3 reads CASLRIAGGPGEQFF.

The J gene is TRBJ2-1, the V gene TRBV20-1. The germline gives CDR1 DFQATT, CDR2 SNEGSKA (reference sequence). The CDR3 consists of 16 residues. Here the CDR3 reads CSARDGLKSSYNEQFF.